These T cell receptor beta chains were read from a single sample in a study of blood T cell repertoires in COVID-19. The protocol was immunoSEQ multiplex PCR, while the TCRdb copy is restricted to in-frame clones and leaves out a portion. The sample consists of fewer than 350,000 clones, 90% of them appearing once. The specimen was PBMCs or T cells enriched from blood (not recorded which). The receptors come from a woman aged 18-35 years with acute COVID-19. Both conserved end residues are part of each CDR3. The D gene is left open where the match is weak. Only some rows state a clone size, as once, few, many or a class for expanded clones.

len,v_gene,abundance,j_gene,d_gene,CDR3aa,CDR3nt
14,TRBV27,NA,TRBJ2-1,NA,CASSLTPVGNEQFF,TGTGCCAGCAGTTTAACCCCTGTCGGCAATGAGCAGTTCTTC
15,TRBV4-2,NA,TRBJ2-3,TRBD2,CASREGREEGDTQYF,TGTGCCAGCAGGGAAGGGCGGGAGGAAGGAGATACGCAGTATTTT
15,TRBV2,once,TRBJ2-7,NA,CASSVLGGGSYEQYF,TGTGCCAGCAGTGTATTGGGCGGGGGCAGCTACGAGCAGTACTTC
12,TRBV2,NA,TRBJ1-2,NA,CASSLTGYGYTF,TGTGCCAGCAGTCTTACAGGTTATGGCTACACCTTC
15,TRBV3-1/TRBV3-2,NA,TRBJ2-1,TRBD2,CASSQRGLAPHEQFF,TGTGCCAGCAGCCAACGAGGACTAGCGCCCCATGAGCAGTTCTTC
16,TRBV19,once,TRBJ1-4,NA,CASSISTGPTNEKLFF,TGTGCCAGTAGTATTTCGACAGGCCCAACTAATGAAAAACTGTTTTTT
14,TRBV5-8,NA,TRBJ2-1,TRBD1,CASSWMGQGGWEFF,TGTGCCAGCAGCTGGATGGGACAGGGGGGCTGGGAGTTCTTC
12,TRBV19,NA,TRBJ1-1,TRBD1,CASSTTGLEAFF,TGTGCCAGTAGCACGACAGGGCTGGAAGCTTTCTTT
16,TRBV29-1,NA,TRBJ1-2,TRBD1,CSAGQGARGLNYGYTF,TGCAGCGCCGGACAGGGGGCGAGGGGGCTCAACTATGGCTACACCTTC
16,TRBV4-3,once,TRBJ1-1,TRBD1,CASSQAWDSMNTEAFF,TGCGCCAGCAGCCAAGCCTGGGACAGCATGAACACTGAAGCTTTCTTT
16,TRBV10-3,NA,TRBJ2-1,TRBD2,CAISETNSGRDNEQFF,TGTGCCATCAGTGAGACAAATAGCGGGAGAGACAATGAGCAGTTCTTC
15,TRBV30,NA,TRBJ2-5,NA,CAWSGSQQVGETQYF,TGTGCCTGGAGTGGATCACAGCAGGTCGGAGAGACCCAGTACTTC
19,TRBV27,NA,TRBJ2-1,NA,CASSSTATGASGYYNEQFF,TGTGCCAGCAGCTCTACGGCGACAGGGGCTAGCGGATATTACAATGAGCAGTTCTTC
14,TRBV9,NA,TRBJ2-7,TRBD2,CASSVAGLGGEQYF,TGTGCCAGCAGCGTAGCGGGACTAGGCGGCGAGCAGTACTTC
19,TRBV3-1/TRBV3-2,NA,TRBJ2-1,TRBD2,CASIAPGLAGTCSYNEQFF,TGTGCCAGCATCGCCCCGGGACTAGCGGGAACCTGCTCCTACAATGAGCAGTTCTTC
16,TRBV10-2,NA,TRBJ1-6,TRBD1,CASSESAGGSNSPLHF,TGCGCCAGCAGTGAGTCGGCAGGGGGTAGTAATTCACCCCTCCACTTT
15,TRBV27,NA,TRBJ2-7,TRBD1,CASSLGGTGGHEQYF,TGTGCCAGCAGTTTAGGTGGGACAGGGGGCCACGAGCAGTACTTC
15,TRBV27,NA,TRBJ1-5,NA,CASSSGQGRNQPQHF,TGTGCCAGCAGTTCCGGCCAGGGGCGGAATCAGCCCCAGCATTTT
16,TRBV6-5,NA,TRBJ2-3,TRBD2,CASSYFGGRAPDTQYF,TGTGCCAGCAGTTACTTCGGCGGGAGGGCCCCAGATACGCAGTATTTT
11,TRBV23-1,NA,TRBJ2-5,NA,CASSHRETQYF,TGCGCCAGCAGTCACCGGGAGACCCAGTACTTC
15,TRBV7-8,NA,TRBJ1-4,TRBD1,CASSDWTGHNEKLFF,TGTGCCAGCAGCGACTGGACAGGCCACAATGAAAAACTGTTTTTT
14,TRBV19,NA,TRBJ2-1,NA,CASSRQPKVGEQFF,TGTGCCAGTAGTAGACAGCCCAAAGTCGGGGAGCAGTTCTTC
14,TRBV28,NA,TRBJ1-5,NA,CASSLGGGNQPQHF,TGTGCCAGCAGTTTAGGGGGGGGCAATCAGCCCCAGCATTTT